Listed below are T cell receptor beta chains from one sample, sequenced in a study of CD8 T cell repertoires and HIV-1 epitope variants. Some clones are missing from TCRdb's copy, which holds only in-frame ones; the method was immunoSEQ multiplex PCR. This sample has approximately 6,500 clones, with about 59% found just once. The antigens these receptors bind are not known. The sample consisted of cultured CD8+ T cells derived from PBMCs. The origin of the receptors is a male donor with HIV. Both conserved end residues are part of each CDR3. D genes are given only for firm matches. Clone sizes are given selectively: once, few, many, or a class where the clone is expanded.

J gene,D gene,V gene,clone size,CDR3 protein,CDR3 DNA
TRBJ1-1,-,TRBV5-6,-,CASSSYREAAFF,TGTGCCAGCAGCTCCTACAGGGAGGCAGCTTTCTTT
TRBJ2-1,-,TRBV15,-,CATSYAVGLRDEQFF,TGTGCCACCAGCTACGCGGTGGGGCTTCGGGATGAGCAGTTCTTC
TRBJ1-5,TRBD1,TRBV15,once,CATSRDRGTGGNQPQHF,TGTGCCACCAGCAGAGATCGGGGGACAGGGGGCAATCAGCCCCAACATTTT
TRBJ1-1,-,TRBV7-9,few,CASSLEQVNTEAFF,TGTGCCAGCAGCTTAGAACAGGTTAACACTGAAGCTTTCTTT
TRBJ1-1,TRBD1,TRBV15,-,CATSGSFRDRGRTEAFF,TGTGCCACCAGCGGCTCATTCCGGGACAGGGGGCGTACTGAAGCTTTCTTT
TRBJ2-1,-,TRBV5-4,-,CASSPFASEYNEQFF,TGTGCCAGCAGCCCTTTTGCTAGCGAATACAATGAGCAGTTCTTC
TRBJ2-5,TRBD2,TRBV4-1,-,CASSQTSGIGETQYF,TGCGCCAGCAGCCAAACTAGCGGGATAGGAGAGACCCAGTACTTC
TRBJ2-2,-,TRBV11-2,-,CASSSDRLGELFF,TGTGCCAGCAGCTCAGACAGGTTGGGGGAGCTGTTTTTT
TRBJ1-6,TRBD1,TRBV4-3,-,CASSQVQGTSPLHF,TGCGCCAGCAGCCAGGTACAGGGGACTTCACCCCTCCACTTT
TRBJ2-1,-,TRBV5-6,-,CASSFSQEQFF,TGTGCCAGCAGCTTTAGTCAAGAGCAGTTCTTC
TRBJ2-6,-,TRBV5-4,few,CASSSAVESGKSGANVLTF,TGTGCCAGCAGCTCAGCGGTGGAATCTGGAAAGTCTGGGGCCAACGTCCTGACTTTC
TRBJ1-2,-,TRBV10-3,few,CAISPQLGEGVNGYTF,TGTGCCATCAGTCCTCAACTCGGAGAGGGGGTAAATGGCTACACCTTC
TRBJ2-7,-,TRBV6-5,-,CASSKSRVDEQYF,TGTGCCAGCAGCAAGAGCAGGGTAGACGAGCAGTACTTC
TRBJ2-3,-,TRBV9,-,CASSVGGRGTDTQYF,TGTGCCAGCAGCGTAGGCGGGCGGGGCACAGATACGCAGTATTTT
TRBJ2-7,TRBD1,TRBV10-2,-,CASTPGQGLNYEQYF,TGCGCCAGCACCCCGGGACAGGGGTTGAATTACGAGCAGTACTTC
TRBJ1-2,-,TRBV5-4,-,CASSSDAEEGYTF,TGTGCCAGCAGCTCGGACGCCGAGGAGGGCTACACCTTC
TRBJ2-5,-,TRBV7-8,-,CASSYNRYQETQYF,TGTGCCAGCAGCTACAACAGGTATCAAGAGACCCAGTACTTC
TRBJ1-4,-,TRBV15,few,CATSRDRGGEKLFF,TGTGCCACCAGCAGAGACAGGGGTGGGGAAAAACTGTTTTTT
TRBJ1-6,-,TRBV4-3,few,CASSQGDEGRPLHF,TGCGCCAGCAGCCAAGGAGATGAAGGGCGGCCTCTCCACTTT